Following are 20 T cell receptor beta chains from one sample sequenced in a study of blood T cell repertoires in COVID-19. TCRdb's copy holds only in-frame clones and misses some; the assay was immunoSEQ multiplex PCR. The sample holds about 65,000 clones, 81% seen once. Sequenced input: peripheral blood. These receptors were collected from a man older than 75 with acute or convalescent COVID-19.

The CDR3 is CASRRGGGAYNSPLHF. In DNA, the CDR3 is TGTGCCAGCAGACGGGGGGGAGGCGCCTATAATTCACCCCTCCACTTT. This chain connects TRBV2 to TRBJ1-6; D is perhaps TRBD1 (5 bases). Germline CDR1 SNHLY, CDR2 FYNNEI. The CDR3 runs 16 residues. The V and J ends lost 6 bases and 2 bases respectively, with 14 bases between them.

The genes are TRBV19 and TRBJ1-1; 7 nucleotides match TRBD1. Germline trimming cut 6 bases from V and 6 bases from J; bases unmatched to any gene: 10. The CDR3 has 14 amino acids. Germline assignment: CDR1 LNHDA and CDR2 SQIVND (reference sequence). As DNA, the CDR3 is TGTGCCAGTAGACAGGGGTCCAGTTCCCCTGAAGCTTTCTTT. It codes for CASRQGSSSPEAFF.

The chain has TRBV5-5 and TRBJ2-7; TRBD2 agrees at 7 bases. V shed 5 bases, J shed 0 bases, and the junction held 5 bases outside the gene matches. CDR3 length: 14 residues. Germline V lookup: CDR1 SGHKS, CDR2 YYEKEE (reference sequence). The CDR3 DNA is TGTGCCAGCAGTCGCGGGGGAAGCTCCTACGAGCAGTACTTC. Its protein is CASSRGGSSYEQYF.

The gene calls are TRBV4-2 and TRBJ2-2, with 7 nucleotides matching TRBD1. This CDR3 region has 15 residues. Germline values: CDR1 LGHNA, CDR2 YNFKEQ. The J segment lost 6 bases and the V segment lost 1 base, leaving 5 bases of the junction unmatched. CDR3 residues: CASSQVTGVPGELFF. The CDR3 DNA follows: TGTGCCAGCAGCCAAGTCACAGGGGTTCCCGGGGAGCTGTTTTTT.

The chain combines TRBV3-1 (or the pseudogene TRBV3-2) with TRBJ2-7; D not resolved. Per the germline V gene, CDR1 is LGHDT and CDR2 is YNNKEL (reference sequence). The V end lost 0 bases, the J end lost 2 bases, and 11 bases lay between the germline ends. This CDR3 is built from 15 residues. The CDR3 DNA reads as TGTGCCAGCAGCCAAGATAACAGACACACCTACGAGCAGTACTTC. It specifies CASSQDNRHTYEQYF.

The chain uses TRBV13 and TRBJ1-1, with D perhaps matching TRBD1 (6 bases). Looked up from germline, CDR1 is PRHDT and CDR2 is FYEKMQ (reference sequence). The ends were cut back, 0 bases at V and 1 base at J, with 15 bases in the middle. CDR3 length: 17 amino acids. CDR3 DNA sequence: TGTGCCAGCAGCTTAGGAGGGGGACGGCGGTCGAACACTGAAGCTTTCTTT. Translation: CASSLGGGRRSNTEAFF. Supplemented by reference TRBV13 and TRBJ1-1, the full variable domain reads AAGVIQSPRHLIKEKRETATLKCYPIPRHDTVYWYQQGPGQDPQFLISFYEKMQSDKGSIPDRFSAQQFSDYHSELNMSSLELGDSALYFCASSLGGGRRSNTEAFFGQGTRLTVV.

This chain uses TRBV5-1 with TRBJ2-3, with 9 bases matching TRBD1. Trimming removed 4 bases from V and 11 bases from J; junction bases left unmatched: 5. The CDR3 loop spans 12 amino acids. The V gene's germline CDR1 is SGHRS and CDR2 YFSETQ. CDR3 coding DNA: TGCGCCAGCAGCGCGGGACAGGGCTTGCAGTATTTT. This codes for CASSAGQGLQYF.

The chain uses TRBV19 and TRBJ2-3, with 8 bases that match TRBD2. Germline CDR1 reads LNHDA; CDR2 reads SQIVND (reference sequence). Trimming at V came to 5 bases and at J to 1 base, leaving 8 bases not matched to a gene. The CDR3 consists of 16 residues. CDR3 region: CASSPQGRGGTDTQYF. DNA for the CDR3: TGTGCCAGTAGTCCTCAGGGGCGGGGGGGCACAGATACGCAGTATTTT.

The chain joins TRBV7-8 to TRBJ1-3, with 7 bases matching TRBD1. This CDR3 spans 16 amino acids. V lost 3 bases and J lost 0; bases outside the gene matches: 5. Germline lookup yields CDR1 SGHVS and CDR2 FQNEAQ. The CDR3 is CASSFSTGISGNTIYF. CDR3 coding DNA: TGTGCCAGCAGCTTCTCGACAGGGATCTCTGGAAACACCATATATTTT. Using reference TRBV7-8 and TRBJ1-3 for the parts outside the CDR3, the full variable domain is GAGVSQSPRYKVAKRGQDVALRCDPISGHVSLFWYQQALGQGPEFLTYFQNEAQLDKSGLPSDRFFAERPEGSVSTLKIQRTQQEDSAVYLCASSFSTGISGNTIYFGEGSWLTVV.

The J gene is TRBJ2-5, the V gene TRBV6-5, with 13 bases that match TRBD2. The germline V gene has CDR1 MNHEY and CDR2 SVGAGI. The CDR3 covers 13 residues. V shed 7 bases, J shed 5 bases, and the junction held 1 base outside the gene matches. CDR3 loop: CASILAGGETQYF. CDR3 DNA: TGTGCCAGCATACTAGCGGGGGGGGAGACCCAGTACTTC.

Worth noting for this clone: The sample carries other DNA sequences with the same CDR3. The V call is TRBV5-1, the J call TRBJ1-4; 8 bases align to TRBD1. There are 14 residues in the CDR3. Germline CDR1 SGHRS, CDR2 YFSETQ. The V and J ends lost 4 bases and 5 bases, in that order; junction bases with no gene match: 4. The CDR3 DNA reads TGCGCCAGCAGCCCAGGACAGGGCAATGAAAAACTGTTTTTT. Amino acid sequence: CASSPGQGNEKLFF. Using reference TRBV5-1 and TRBJ1-4 for the parts outside the CDR3, the full variable domain is KAGVTQTPRYLIKTRGQQVTLSCSPISGHRSVSWYQQTPGQGLQFLFEYFSETQRNKGNFPGRFSGRQFSNSRSEMNVSTLELGDSALYLCASSPGQGNEKLFFGSGTQLSVL.

This chain connects TRBV10-3 to TRBJ1-2, with D maybe TRBD1 (5 bases). The ends were cut back, 2 bases at V and 1 base at J, with 11 bases in the middle. Germline V gene data show CDR1 as ENHRY and CDR2 as SYGVKD. This CDR3 spans 15 amino acids. The CDR3 loop is CAISEDQGSNYGYTF. In DNA, the CDR3 is TGTGCCATCAGTGAGGATCAGGGCAGTAACTATGGCTACACCTTC.

In regard to this clone: Other DNA sequences from this sample encode an identical CDR3 as well. The J gene is TRBJ1-6, the V gene TRBV6-5; 7 bases are shared with TRBD1. The germline V gene has CDR1 MNHEY and CDR2 SVGAGI. The CDR3 is 14 amino acids. The junction had 5 bases not matched to a gene; V was cut back by 5 bases and J by 7 bases. CDR3 bases: TGTGCCAGCAGTCCCCGACAGGGAAATTCACCCCTCCACTTT. This codes for CASSPRQGNSPLHF.

The chain recombines TRBV6-5 with TRBJ1-4; D gene ambiguous. CDR3 length: 14 amino acids. V lost 2 bases to trimming and J lost 7 bases, with 11 bases between them. In germline, CDR1 is MNHEY, CDR2 SVGAGI. The CDR3 DNA follows: TGTGCCAGCAGTTACGCGGCAATCCCTGAAAAACTGTTTTTT. It codes for CASSYAAIPEKLFF.

This chain joins TRBV6-2 or TRBV6-3 and TRBJ1-5; TRBD1 is a possible D gene (6 bases). The length of the CDR3 is 14 residues. The V gene lost 2 bases and the J gene lost 7 bases, with 12 bases spanning the gap. The germline V gene encodes CDR1 MNHEY and CDR2 SVGEGT. Here the CDR3 DNA reads TGTGCCAGCAGTTACATGGGGGCCTGGCAGCCCCAGCATTTT. Translating gives CASSYMGAWQPQHF.

This rearrangement joins TRBV18 to TRBJ1-2; no reliable D call. Germline CDR1 is KGHSH and CDR2 is LQKENI. CDR3 length equals 15 residues. Trimming cost V 4 bases and J 4 bases, with 16 bases left between them. The CDR3 reads CASSLTGLGAYGYTF. As DNA, the CDR3 is TGTGCCAGCTCACTCACCGGACTGGGAGCCTATGGCTACACCTTC. The whole variable domain, remainder taken from reference TRBV18 and TRBJ1-2, is NAGVMQNPRHLVRRRGQEARLRCSPMKGHSHVYWYRQLPEEGLKFMVYLQKENIIDESGMPKERFSAEFPKEGPSILRIQQVVRGDSAAYFCASSLTGLGAYGYTFGSGTRLTVV.

This chain joins TRBV7-2 and TRBJ1-1; 7 bases fit TRBD1. Germline trimming cut 4 bases from V and 4 bases from J; bases unmatched to any gene: 9. Per germline, CDR1 SGHTA and CDR2 FQGNSA. CDR3 length: 15 residues. CDR3 in amino acids: CASSSSGGLGTEAFF. CDR3 nucleotide sequence: TGTGCCAGCAGCTCCTCAGGGGGATTGGGCACTGAAGCTTTCTTT.

The genes are TRBV5-1 and TRBJ2-1, with D perhaps matching TRBD2 (5 bases). Trimming left V 0 bases short and J 6 bases short, with 13 bases between. Germline CDR1 reads SGHRS; CDR2 reads YFSETQ. There are 15 residues in the CDR3. The CDR3 DNA is TGCGCCAGCAGCTTGGGGTCGGGGTCCGGCAATGAGCAGTTCTTC. The encoded protein is CASSLGSGSGNEQFF.

V is TRBV19 and J is TRBJ1-4; perhaps TRBD1 as D (6 bases). V was pared by 3 bases and J by 2 bases, with 10 bases between. Germline lookup yields CDR1 LNHDA and CDR2 SQIVND (reference sequence). The CDR3 runs 15 residues. For the CDR3, the DNA is TGTGCCAGTAGTATGAACAGGGCTACTAATGAAAAACTGTTTTTT. It codes for CASSMNRATNEKLFF.

This clone was observed a few times. The chain carries TRBV4-2 and TRBJ2-5, with TRBD2 matching over 7 bases. The CDR3 totals 16 residues. V lost 4 bases, J lost 3 bases, and 11 bases stayed unmatched. Per the germline V gene, CDR1 is LGHNA and CDR2 is YNFKEQ. Here the CDR3 reads CASSRVGGSGKETQYF. The CDR3 nucleotides are TGTGCCAGCAGCCGGGTGGGGGGGTCCGGGAAAGAGACCCAGTACTTC.